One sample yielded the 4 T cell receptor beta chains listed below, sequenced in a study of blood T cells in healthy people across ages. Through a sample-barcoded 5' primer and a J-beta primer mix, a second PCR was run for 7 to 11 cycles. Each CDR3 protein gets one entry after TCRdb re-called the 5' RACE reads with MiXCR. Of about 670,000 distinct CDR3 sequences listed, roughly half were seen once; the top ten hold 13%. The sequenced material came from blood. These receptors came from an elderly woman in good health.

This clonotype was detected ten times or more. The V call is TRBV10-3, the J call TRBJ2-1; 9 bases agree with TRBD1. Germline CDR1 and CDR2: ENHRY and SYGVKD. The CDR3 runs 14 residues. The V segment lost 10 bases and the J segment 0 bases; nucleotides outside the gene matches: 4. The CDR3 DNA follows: TGTGCCACGGGACAGGGCAGCTCCTACAATGAGCAGTTCTTC. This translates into CATGQGSSYNEQFF.

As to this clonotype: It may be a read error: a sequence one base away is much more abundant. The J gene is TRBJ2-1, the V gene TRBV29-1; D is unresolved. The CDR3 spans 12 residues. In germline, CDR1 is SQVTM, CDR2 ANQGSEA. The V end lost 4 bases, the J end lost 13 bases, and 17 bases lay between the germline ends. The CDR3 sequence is CSVGASQETQFF. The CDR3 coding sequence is TGCAGCGTTGGGGCGTCCCAAGAGACCCAGTTCTTC.

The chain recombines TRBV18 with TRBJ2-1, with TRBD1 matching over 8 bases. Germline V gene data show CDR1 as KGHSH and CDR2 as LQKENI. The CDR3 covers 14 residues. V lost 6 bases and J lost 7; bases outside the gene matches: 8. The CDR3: CASSPQGAFNEQFF. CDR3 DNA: TGTGCCAGCTCTCCGCAGGGGGCGTTTAATGAGCAGTTCTTC.

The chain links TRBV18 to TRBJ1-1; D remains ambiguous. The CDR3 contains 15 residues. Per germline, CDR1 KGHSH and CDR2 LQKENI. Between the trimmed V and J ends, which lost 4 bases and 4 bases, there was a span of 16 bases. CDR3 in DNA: TGTGCCAGCTCACTCTTTTCGGGGTTGCCCACTGAAGCTTTCTTT. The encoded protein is CASSLFSGLPTEAFF.